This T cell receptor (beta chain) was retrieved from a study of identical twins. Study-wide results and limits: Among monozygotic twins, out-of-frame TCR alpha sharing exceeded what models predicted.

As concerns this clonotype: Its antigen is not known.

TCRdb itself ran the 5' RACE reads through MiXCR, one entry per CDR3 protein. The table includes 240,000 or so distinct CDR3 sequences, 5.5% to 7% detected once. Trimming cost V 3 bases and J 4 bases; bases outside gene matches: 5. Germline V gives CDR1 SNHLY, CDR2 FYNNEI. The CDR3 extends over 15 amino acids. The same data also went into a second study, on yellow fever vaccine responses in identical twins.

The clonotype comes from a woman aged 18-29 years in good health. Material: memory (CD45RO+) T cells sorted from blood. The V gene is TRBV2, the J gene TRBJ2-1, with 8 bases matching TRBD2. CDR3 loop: CASSEPAGGYNEQFF. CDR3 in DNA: TGTGCCAGCAGTGAGCCGGCGGGGGGATACAATGAGCAGTTCTTC.